Sequencing of this T cell receptor beta chain was carried out in a study of PD-1 blockade in classical Hodgkin lymphoma. Study-wide results and caveats: Researchers reported that CD4+ TCR diversity, though not CD8+, rose significantly by C4D1. Similar baseline diversity was found in complete responders and newly diagnosed patients.

A remark on this clone: Its antigen is unidentified.

Time point meaning: cycle 4 day 1 (C4D1), after around six weeks of nivolumab. All trial patients relapsed after autologous stem cell transplantation. Repertoires were generated with immunoSEQ multiplex PCR, while TCRdb's copy carries only in-frame clones and drops some. Here the sample spans roughly 100,000 clones, approximately 89% being singletons. Sequencing was performed on peripheral blood mononuclear cells (PBMCs), taken before the fourth cycle of nivolumab. The sequence came from a human donor with classical Hodgkin lymphoma.

CDR3 residues: CASSPSWGTTNNEQFF. The CDR3 DNA reads TGCGCCAGCAGCCCGTCTTGGGGGACTACTAATAATGAGCAGTTCTTC. The chain joins TRBV4-1 to TRBJ2-1; 7 bases are a match to TRBD2. The CDR3 extends over 16 amino acids. After removal of 4 bases from V and 7 bases from J, the junction contained 13 bases not matched to a gene. Germline V lookup: CDR1 MGHRA, CDR2 YSYEKL.